A single T cell receptor beta chain is shown here with its context. Its cognate antigen is unknown. Germline V gene data show CDR1 as SEHNR and CDR2 as FQNEAQ (reference sequence). V lost 0 bases to trimming and J lost 3 bases, with 10 bases between them. This CDR3 region has 15 residues. These data come from a study of cytomegalovirus exposure and HLA in healthy donors. Study-level results: Excluded: some indistinguishable V segments such as TRBV6-2 and TRBV6-3.

PCR used 60 Vbeta primers and 13 Jbeta primers. Clones were sequenced by immunoSEQ multiplex PCR, and TCRdb holds only the in-frame ones, with some missing. The table records about 140,000 clones, around four fifths of them present only once. This rearrangement joins TRBV7-9 to TRBJ2-3; D remains unclear. Sequences were obtained from PBMCs. The clonotype was recovered from a woman aged 35 to 49 in good health and CMV-seronegative. In DNA form, the CDR3 reads TGTGCCAGCAGCTTAGCTCGAGCCCTAACAGATACGCAGTATTTT. This gives the protein CASSLARALTDTQYF. Full variable domain (missing parts from reference TRBV7-9 and TRBJ2-3): DTGVSQNPRHKITKRGQNVTFRCDPISEHNRLYWYRQTLGQGPEFLTYFQNEAQLEKSRLLSDRFSAERPKGSFSTLEIQRTEQGDSAMYLCASSLARALTDTQYFGPGTRLTVL.